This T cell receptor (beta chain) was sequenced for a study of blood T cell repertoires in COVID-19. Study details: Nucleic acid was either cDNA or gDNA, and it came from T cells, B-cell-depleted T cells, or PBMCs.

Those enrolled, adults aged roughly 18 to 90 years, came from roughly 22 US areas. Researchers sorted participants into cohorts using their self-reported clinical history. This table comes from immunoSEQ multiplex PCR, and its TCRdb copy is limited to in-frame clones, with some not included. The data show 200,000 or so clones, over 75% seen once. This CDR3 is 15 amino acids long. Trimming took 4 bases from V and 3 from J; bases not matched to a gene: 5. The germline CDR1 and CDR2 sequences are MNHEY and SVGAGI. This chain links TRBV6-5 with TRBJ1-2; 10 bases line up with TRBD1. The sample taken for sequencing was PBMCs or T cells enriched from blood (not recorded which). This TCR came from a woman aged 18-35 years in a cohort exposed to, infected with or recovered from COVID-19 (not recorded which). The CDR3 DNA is TGTGCCAGCAGTTCCCCGGACAGGGGGGACTATGGCTACACCTTC. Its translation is CASSSPDRGDYGYTF.